The rows below give T cell receptor beta chains drawn from one sample of a study of long-term antiretroviral therapy in people with HIV. The method was immunoSEQ multiplex PCR; TCRdb's version includes in-frame clones alone and lacks a portion of them. Of 15,000 or so clones listed, 65% to 85% are singletons. The sequencing here drew on unsorted PBMCs, taken less than 1.3 years before starting antiretroviral therapy. The source of these receptors is a man aged 25 to 45 with HIV. Both conserved end residues are part of each CDR3. Fields, in order: CDR3 protein, V gene.

CDR3aa: CASRRGYTEAFF
v_gene: TRBV19

CDR3aa: CASSWTGPGTEAFF
v_gene: TRBV27

CDR3aa: CASSLLAGGREQYF
v_gene: TRBV6-5

CDR3aa: CATSPDTEAFF
v_gene: TRBV10-3

CDR3aa: CASSPLTAFTGELFF
v_gene: TRBV18

CDR3aa: CASSPRVGRSETQYF
v_gene: TRBV7-6

CDR3aa: CASSETVLGGYTF
v_gene: TRBV19

CDR3aa: CASSPAGSYNEQFF
v_gene: TRBV27

CDR3aa: CASRLNSQYSNQPQHF
v_gene: TRBV19

CDR3aa: CASSQDPGTNQPQHF
v_gene: TRBV4-1

CDR3aa: CASSDLVFEQFF
v_gene: TRBV25-1

CDR3aa: CASMYPETTNEKLFF
v_gene: TRBV10-1

CDR3aa: CASSLLGIQSQPQHF
v_gene: TRBV11-2

CDR3aa: CAISELAGVYEQYF
v_gene: TRBV10-3

CDR3aa: CATQSDSLTYEQYF
v_gene: TRBV7-2

CDR3aa: CASSLAGTAYGYTF
v_gene: TRBV5-4

CDR3aa: CASSAAANVLTF
v_gene: TRBV11-3

CDR3aa: CASSDPGGELTEAFF
v_gene: TRBV5-4

CDR3aa: CASSLIGTNRELFF
v_gene: TRBV19

CDR3aa: CASRLLAGRETQYF
v_gene: TRBV6-1

CDR3aa: CASSPTGAGNTIYF
v_gene: TRBV5-1

CDR3aa: CASSLTGANTGELFF
v_gene: TRBV7-3

CDR3aa: CASAVSATNEKLFF
v_gene: TRBV5-1

CDR3aa: CASSPPIRTLSNQPQHF
v_gene: TRBV18